This T cell receptor (beta chain) emerged from a study of cytomegalovirus exposure and HLA in healthy donors. Notes on this clone: Its antigen is unidentified.

The primer mix had 60 Vbeta and 13 Jbeta primers. Per the authors' pipeline: Later work found 65 million to 90 million unique TCR beta chains, with some 11 million shared. The protocol was immunoSEQ multiplex PCR, while the TCRdb copy is restricted to in-frame clones and leaves out a portion. V and J calls plus clone size are reproduced from that table; the DNA served to infer D and trimming. The sample includes 150,000 to 200,000 clones, about 75% seen only once; the top ten take more than 0.75%. Study findings and constraints: In a later analysis, across HLA loci, associated TCR counts were highest for DRB1, lowest for HLA-C. In a later analysis, donors in an Asian-associated ancestry cluster reportedly had fewer N-insertions in productive TCRs than the cohort mean. In a later analysis, a missense DCLRE1C variant was linked to TCR beta V- and J-gene trimming.

The CDR3 is made up of 14 amino acids. Germline values: CDR1 MNHNS, CDR2 SASEGT. The junction had 5 bases not matched to a gene; V was cut back by 4 bases and J by 5 bases. The sequencing sample was made of PBMCs. The TCR comes from a woman aged 50 to 65 in good health and CMV-seropositive. The chain employs TRBV6-1 and TRBJ2-5; 9 bases are shared with TRBD2. DNA of the CDR3: TGTGCCAGCAGTGGGACTAGCGTCTTGGAGACCCAGTACTTC. This encodes CASSGTSVLETQYF.